A selection of T cell receptor beta chains follows, all from one sample in a study of memory CD4+ T cells and cytomegalovirus serostatus. Sequenced by immunoSEQ multiplex PCR; TCRdb stores in-frame clones only, minus some. The repertoire has 48,000 or so clones, around 80% of them found once; the top ten carry 0.6% to 0.9%. What was sequenced was memory CD4+ T cells from blood. These receptors originate from an adult in good health and CMV-seronegative. The CDR3 runs from the conserved cysteine through the conserved F or W. Each record gives: CDR3 length, J gene, clone size, D gene, V gene, CDR3 protein, CDR3 DNA. The D gene is left open where the match is weak. Size tells how often a clone was seen (once, few, many) or the class of an expanded clone, and some rows leave it out.

CDR3 length: 14
J gene: TRBJ1-4
clone size: NA
D gene: NA
V gene: TRBV28
CDR3 protein: CASRLRWGNEKLFF
CDR3 DNA: TGTGCCAGCAGACTTCGATGGGGGAATGAAAAACTGTTTTTT

CDR3 length: 13
J gene: TRBJ1-5
clone size: NA
D gene: NA
V gene: TRBV30
CDR3 protein: CAWSSGGNQPQHF
CDR3 DNA: TGTGCCTGGAGTTCAGGGGGCAATCAGCCCCAGCATTTT

CDR3 length: 14
J gene: TRBJ2-4
clone size: NA
D gene: NA
V gene: TRBV5-4
CDR3 protein: CASSLGLGGMVQYF
CDR3 DNA: TGTGCCAGCAGCTTGGGGCTGGGCGGGATGGTTCAGTACTTC

CDR3 length: 16
J gene: TRBJ2-6
clone size: NA
D gene: NA
V gene: TRBV30
CDR3 protein: CAWSVPRVSGANVLTF
CDR3 DNA: TGTGCCTGGAGTGTACCTAGGGTTTCTGGGGCCAACGTCCTGACTTTC

CDR3 length: 12
J gene: TRBJ2-5
clone size: NA
D gene: NA
V gene: TRBV5-6
CDR3 protein: CASSQRLETQYF
CDR3 DNA: TGTGCCAGCAGCCAACGGCTAGAGACCCAGTACTTC

CDR3 length: 17
J gene: TRBJ2-2
clone size: NA
D gene: TRBD2
V gene: TRBV9
CDR3 protein: CASTSSGLAANTGELFF
CDR3 DNA: TGTGCCAGCACCTCCTCGGGACTAGCGGCGAACACCGGGGAGCTGTTTTTT

CDR3 length: 16
J gene: TRBJ2-3
clone size: NA
D gene: TRBD2
V gene: TRBV11-2
CDR3 protein: CASSLEVAGGRDTQYF
CDR3 DNA: TGTGCCAGCAGCTTAGAAGTAGCGGGGGGCCGGGATACGCAGTATTTT

CDR3 length: 15
J gene: TRBJ2-7
clone size: NA
D gene: TRBD2
V gene: TRBV27
CDR3 protein: CASSSSGALSYEQYF
CDR3 DNA: TGTGCCAGCAGTTCTAGCGGGGCCCTTTCCTACGAGCAGTACTTC

CDR3 length: 15
J gene: TRBJ1-5
clone size: NA
D gene: NA
V gene: TRBV18
CDR3 protein: CASSPTSGGDQPQHF
CDR3 DNA: TGTGCCAGCTCACCAACCAGCGGGGGGGATCAGCCCCAGCATTTT

CDR3 length: 14
J gene: TRBJ2-2
clone size: NA
D gene: NA
V gene: TRBV6-1
CDR3 protein: CASKLGQNTGELFF
CDR3 DNA: TGTGCCAGCAAATTGGGACAGAACACCGGGGAGCTGTTTTTT

CDR3 length: 15
J gene: TRBJ1-5
clone size: NA
D gene: NA
V gene: TRBV5-1
CDR3 protein: CASRVGLLSNQPQHF
CDR3 DNA: TGCGCCAGCAGGGTTGGGCTCCTAAGCAATCAGCCCCAGCATTTT

CDR3 length: 13
J gene: TRBJ2-2
clone size: NA
D gene: NA
V gene: TRBV14
CDR3 protein: CASSQASAGELFF
CDR3 DNA: TGTGCCAGCAGCCAAGCTTCCGCCGGGGAGCTGTTTTTT

CDR3 length: 11
J gene: TRBJ2-3
clone size: NA
D gene: NA
V gene: TRBV6-1
CDR3 protein: CASRLQDTQYF
CDR3 DNA: TGTGCCAGCCGACTCCAAGATACGCAGTATTTT

CDR3 length: 11
J gene: TRBJ2-5
clone size: once
D gene: NA
V gene: TRBV6-5
CDR3 protein: CASRRKETQYF
CDR3 DNA: TGTGCCAGCAGAAGGAAAGAGACCCAGTACTTC

CDR3 length: 15
J gene: TRBJ2-1
clone size: NA
D gene: NA
V gene: TRBV7-2
CDR3 protein: CASSSDLGGPREQFF
CDR3 DNA: TGTGCCAGCAGCTCCGATCTCGGGGGGCCCAGGGAGCAGTTCTTC

CDR3 length: 15
J gene: TRBJ2-2
clone size: NA
D gene: TRBD2
V gene: TRBV9
CDR3 protein: CASTLTSGSAGELFF
CDR3 DNA: TGTGCCAGCACCCTGACTAGCGGGAGCGCCGGGGAGCTGTTTTTT

CDR3 length: 18
J gene: TRBJ2-1
clone size: few
D gene: TRBD1
V gene: TRBV4-2
CDR3 protein: CASSQDGTGDVGADEQFF
CDR3 DNA: TGTGCCAGCAGCCAAGATGGGACAGGAGATGTGGGGGCGGATGAGCAGTTCTTC

CDR3 length: 18
J gene: TRBJ2-3
clone size: NA
D gene: NA
V gene: TRBV5-6
CDR3 protein: CASSPMSGARTPADTQYF
CDR3 DNA: TGTGCCAGCAGCCCTATGTCAGGGGCCAGGACCCCCGCAGATACGCAGTATTTT

CDR3 length: 14
J gene: TRBJ1-2
clone size: NA
D gene: NA
V gene: TRBV6-1
CDR3 protein: CASSEASGTRSIDF
CDR3 DNA: TGTGCCAGCAGTGAAGCCTCCGGGACAAGGTCGATCGACTTC

CDR3 length: 14
J gene: TRBJ1-5
clone size: NA
D gene: TRBD1
V gene: TRBV19
CDR3 protein: CASTRTGYNQPQHF
CDR3 DNA: TGTGCCAGTACCAGGACAGGGTACAATCAGCCCCAGCATTTT

CDR3 length: 15
J gene: TRBJ1-1
clone size: NA
D gene: TRBD1
V gene: TRBV28
CDR3 protein: CASSFTDRENTEAFF
CDR3 DNA: TGTGCCAGCAGTTTCACGGACAGGGAGAACACTGAAGCTTTCTTT

CDR3 length: 17
J gene: TRBJ1-1
clone size: NA
D gene: NA
V gene: TRBV5-1
CDR3 protein: CASSLAFVGQMNTEAFF
CDR3 DNA: TGCGCCAGCAGCTTGGCGTTTGTAGGCCAGATGAACACTGAAGCTTTCTTT

CDR3 length: 14
J gene: TRBJ2-5
clone size: NA
D gene: NA
V gene: TRBV2
CDR3 protein: CASSERIGQETQYF
CDR3 DNA: TGTGCCAGCAGTGAAAGGATCGGCCAAGAGACCCAGTACTTC

CDR3 length: 15
J gene: TRBJ2-4
clone size: NA
D gene: NA
V gene: TRBV4-1
CDR3 protein: CASSPLGVGKNIQYF
CDR3 DNA: TGCGCCAGCAGCCCTCTAGGAGTGGGCAAAAACATTCAGTACTTC